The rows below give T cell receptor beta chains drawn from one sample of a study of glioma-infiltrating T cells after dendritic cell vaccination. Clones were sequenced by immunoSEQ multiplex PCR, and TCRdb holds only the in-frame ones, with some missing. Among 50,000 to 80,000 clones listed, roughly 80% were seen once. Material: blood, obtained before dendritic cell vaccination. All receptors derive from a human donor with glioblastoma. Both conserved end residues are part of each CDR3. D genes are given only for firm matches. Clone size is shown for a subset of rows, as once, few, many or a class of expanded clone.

CASSPGGRDEQYF,TGCGCCAGCAGCCCCGGAGGGCGGGACGAGCAGTACTTC,NA,TRBJ2-7,TRBV4-1,NA
CASSELRSVTDTQYF,TGTGCCAGCAGTGAGTTACGCTCGGTCACAGATACGCAGTATTTT,NA,TRBJ2-3,TRBV6-1,NA
CASSWGGESSYNEQFF,TGTGCCAGCAGCTGGGGGGGGGAGAGCTCCTACAATGAGCAGTTCTTC,TRBD2,TRBJ2-1,TRBV11-2,once
CAISDGEGAGQPQHF,TGTGCCATCAGTGACGGAGAGGGGGCGGGTCAGCCCCAGCATTTT,TRBD1,TRBJ1-5,TRBV10-3,few
CASSPGTSGGNPTYNEQFF,TGTGCCAGCAGCCCGGGGACTAGCGGGGGAAATCCCACCTACAATGAGCAGTTCTTC,TRBD2,TRBJ2-1,TRBV5-7,NA
CASSPYAGGYNEQYF,TGTGCCAGCAGTCCCTATGCTGGGGGCTACAACGAGCAGTACTTC,NA,TRBJ2-7,TRBV25-1,once
CSARPTGNTEAFF,TGCAGCGCCCGGCCAACAGGGAACACTGAAGCTTTCTTT,NA,TRBJ1-1,TRBV29-1,NA
CASSYSGQGLWYGYTF,TGTGCCAGCAGTTACTCAGGACAGGGGCTGTGGTATGGCTACACCTTC,TRBD1,TRBJ1-2,TRBV6-5,once
CASSKTTSSYEQYF,TGCGCCAGCAGCAAGACTACGAGCTCCTACGAGCAGTACTTC,NA,TRBJ2-7,TRBV5-1,NA
CASSMEASAKNIQYF,TGTGCCAGTAGTATGGAGGCTTCAGCCAAAAACATTCAGTACTTC,NA,TRBJ2-4,TRBV19,NA
CASRQDRVTDTQYF,TGTGCCAGCAGACAGGACAGGGTCACAGATACGCAGTATTTT,TRBD1,TRBJ2-3,TRBV6-1,NA
CASSFDTNTEAFF,TGCGCCAGCAGCTTTGACACGAACACTGAAGCTTTCTTT,NA,TRBJ1-1,TRBV5-1,NA
CASSDMGSHNYGYTF,TGTGCCAGCAGTGATATGGGCAGTCATAACTATGGCTACACCTTC,NA,TRBJ1-2,TRBV2,NA
CASSPRRSADGGTEAFF,TGCGCCAGCAGCCCAAGACGGTCAGCCGACGGGGGGACTGAAGCTTTCTTT,NA,TRBJ1-1,TRBV5-1,NA
CASSPGTSGGSHNEQFF,TGTGCCAGCAGCCCTGGGACTAGCGGGGGGAGTCACAATGAGCAGTTCTTC,TRBD2,TRBJ2-1,TRBV5-4,NA
CASSPTPSSYNEQFF,TGTGCCAGCAGCCCCACTCCAAGCTCCTACAATGAGCAGTTCTTC,NA,TRBJ2-1,TRBV9,NA
CASSKERQGNSPLHF,TGTGCCAGCAGCAAAGAGCGACAGGGTAATTCACCCCTCCACTTT,NA,TRBJ1-6,TRBV21-1,NA
CASSEAGRGQRLHF,TGTGCCAGCAGTGAAGCTGGCAGAGGACAGCGACTCCACTTT,NA,TRBJ1-6,TRBV6-1,once
CASSLLLNTGELFF,TGTGCCAGCAGCTTATTACTGAACACCGGGGAGCTGTTTTTT,NA,TRBJ2-2,TRBV7-9,NA
CASSIVGLTGTGEKLFF,TGTGCCAGTAGTATAGTCGGGTTAACAGGCACAGGAGAAAAACTGTTTTTT,NA,TRBJ1-4,TRBV19,NA
CASSHRFTGNTEAFF,TGCGCCAGCAGCCATAGATTTACAGGGAACACTGAAGCTTTCTTT,NA,TRBJ1-1,TRBV4-1,NA
CAWTPSPGYGYTF,TGTGCCTGGACTCCGTCCCCGGGCTATGGCTACACCTTC,NA,TRBJ1-2,TRBV30,NA
CASKGQGAGEQYF,TGTGCCAGCAAAGGACAGGGGGCGGGGGAGCAGTACTTC,TRBD1,TRBJ2-7,TRBV2,NA
CASSPGGGTRVSYEQYF,TGTGCCAGCAGCCCGGGTGGCGGTACAAGAGTAAGCTACGAGCAGTACTTC,NA,TRBJ2-7,TRBV7-6,NA
CASSHIDRENYGYTF,TGTGCCAGCAGCCATATTGACAGGGAGAACTATGGCTACACCTTC,TRBD1,TRBJ1-2,TRBV7-9,many
CASSVGTGGFEQYF,TGTGCCAGCAGCGTCGGGACAGGGGGCTTCGAGCAGTACTTC,TRBD1,TRBJ2-7,TRBV14,NA
CASSVDRGPHYGYTF,TGTGCCAGCAGCGTGGACAGGGGGCCCCACTATGGCTACACCTTC,TRBD1,TRBJ1-2,TRBV5-6,NA
CASSLDSFYGYTF,TGTGCCAGCAGCTTGGACAGCTTCTATGGCTACACCTTC,NA,TRBJ1-2,TRBV5-4,NA
CASSLLTNTGELFF,TGTGCCAGCAGCTTACTAACGAACACCGGGGAGCTGTTTTTT,NA,TRBJ2-2,TRBV11-2,NA
CASSGRSIQYF,TGTGCCAGCAGTGGTAGGAGCATTCAGTACTTC,NA,TRBJ2-4,TRBV2,once
CASSTGRGGTEAFF,TGTGCCAGTAGTACAGGGAGAGGAGGGACTGAAGCTTTCTTT,NA,TRBJ1-1,TRBV19,NA
CASSDRGGGTEAFF,TGTGCCAGCAGTGACAGGGGGGGAGGAACTGAAGCTTTCTTT,NA,TRBJ1-1,TRBV6-4,few
CASSQDEGAGVGAYTDTQYF,TGCGCCAGCAGCCAAGATGAAGGGGCGGGGGTCGGGGCGTACACAGATACGCAGTATTTT,TRBD2,TRBJ2-3,TRBV4-1,NA
CASSLATGGTEAFF,TGCGCCAGCAGCTTAGCGACAGGGGGGACTGAAGCTTTCTTT,TRBD1,TRBJ1-1,TRBV5-1,NA
CASSEIVGRGEKLFF,TGTGCCAGCAGCGAGATAGTGGGCAGGGGTGAAAAACTGTTTTTT,NA,TRBJ1-4,TRBV7-9,NA
CATSSAAGGNSPLHF,TGTGCCACCAGCAGTGCTGCAGGGGGTAATTCACCCCTCCACTTT,TRBD1,TRBJ1-6,TRBV15,few
CSVGTGYEQYF,TGCAGCGTCGGGACAGGGTACGAGCAGTACTTC,TRBD1,TRBJ2-7,TRBV29-1,NA